The T cell receptor (beta chain) under discussion was sequenced for a study of T cells in Graves' hyperthyroidism and ophthalmopathy. Study details: Peripheral blood was secured at the point of initial diagnosis, before any treatment.

Regions amplified from RNA transcripts were the TCR beta CDR3 regions. An initial round of RT-PCR targeting the TCR CDR3 relied on the HTBI primer set. From the multiplex PCR reads, TCRdb called clonotypes with MiXCR, one entry per CDR3 protein. The data hold about 590,000 distinct CDR3 sequences, with roughly 14% observed a single time. The junction had 11 bases not matched to a gene; V was cut back by 3 bases and J by 4 bases. CDR1 is SEHNR and CDR2 is FQNEAQ in the germline V gene (reference sequence). The CDR3 spans 16 residues. This clonotype has more than one count but fewer than ten. The antigen remains undetermined. Overall study findings and caveats: Ophthalmopathy and stable hyperthyroidism were told apart by a 13 V-J model.

This chain links TRBV7-9 with TRBJ2-5, with TRBD1 matching over 7 bases. This clonotype originated in a woman in her twenties or thirties with Graves' hyperthyroidism. Sequencing was carried out using blood. The CDR3: CASSLSGGGLIETQYF. For the CDR3, the DNA is TGTGCCAGCAGCTTGTCAGGGGGTGGACTGATAGAGACCCAGTACTTC.